The 13 T cell receptor beta chains given below trace back to one sample, sequenced in a study of circulating CD8 cells and anti-PD-1 response in melanoma. Using about 15 ng of total RNA, TCR libraries were made with the QIAseq Immune Repertoire TCR panel. From the reads, TCRdb called clonotypes with MiXCR, one entry per CDR3 protein. Counted here are hundreds of distinct CDR3 sequences, around 13% occurring once; the ten biggest clones make up over 15%. Four subsets defined by PD-1 and/or TIGIT were sorted from live CD3+CD8+TCRalphabeta+ cells. The sample was CD8+ T cells from PBMCs, taken at baseline or after one month of anti-PD-1 therapy (not recorded which). These receptors were collected from a human donor with melanoma.

In regard to this clonotype: The missing conserved phenylalanine or tryptophan at the end of this CDR3 makes a read error likely. This sequence joins TRBV10-2 and TRBJ2-7; D not certain. The CDR3 covers 13 residues. Germline V CDR1 and CDR2: WSHSY, SAAADI. The CDR3 loop is CASSEGITYEQYL. CDR3 in DNA: TGCGCCAGCAGTGAGGGGATTACCTATGAGCAGTACCTC.

This clonotype qualifies as large (0.1 to 1%). The V and J genes are TRBV9 and TRBJ2-2; no reliable D call. The CDR3 sequence is 13 residues long. Deletions cut 7 bases from V and 1 base from J, with 8 bases between. Germline-derived CDR1 and CDR2 are SGDLS and YYNGEE. CDR3 loop: CASSPLNTGELFF. In nucleotides, the CDR3 is TGTGCCAGCTCCCCCTTGAACACCGGGGAGCTGTTTTTT.

Relative to its sample, this clonotype is medium-sized. This may come from a read error, since a much larger clone is one base off. The chain is built from TRBV20-1 and TRBJ2-1, with 10 bases matching TRBD2. The V gene's germline CDR1 is DFQATT and CDR2 SNEGSKA (reference sequence). The CDR3 is 15 residues long. The CDR3 nucleotides read TGCAGTGCTATTCCGGGACTAGCGTCCGACAATGAGCAGTGCTTC. Translated: CSAIPGLASDNEQCF.

In its sample, this clonotype is large (0.1 to 1%). This CDR3 is CAISEAGATEAFF. CDR3 coding DNA: TGTGCCATCAGTGAGGCGGGGGCCACTGAAGCTTTCTTT. The chain employs TRBV10-3 and TRBJ1-1; a possible D gene is TRBD1 (6 bases). This CDR3 spans 13 amino acids. Germline CDR1 ENHRY, CDR2 SYGVKD. The ends were cut back, 2 bases at V and 4 bases at J, with 8 bases in the middle.

This clonotype is labeled medium-sized. CDR3 nucleotide sequence: TGTGCCAGCAGTTTAGTTTACCTTGGGGAGGGCAATGAGCAGTTCTTC. This encodes CASSLVYLGEGNEQFF. The genes are TRBV12-3 or TRBV12-4 and TRBJ2-1, with 7 bases that match TRBD2. CDR3 length equals 16 residues. Trimming cost V 1 base and J 6 bases; bases outside gene matches: 9.

This clonotype is categorized as large. The chain combines TRBV20-1 with TRBJ2-7; D unresolved. Germline-derived CDR1 and CDR2 are DFQATT and SNEGSKA (reference sequence). CDR3 length: 14 residues. Trimming cost V 0 bases and J 4 bases, with 13 bases left between them. Here the CDR3 reads CSARDKNVLYEQYF. CDR3 coding DNA: TGCAGTGCTAGAGATAAGAATGTGCTATACGAGCAGTACTTC.

This clonotype ranks as large. This rearrangement joins TRBV9 to TRBJ2-1, with D unresolved. Germline assignment: CDR1 SGDLS and CDR2 YYNGEE. The germline V and J ends were trimmed by 2 bases and 0 bases, with 9 bases remaining between them. CDR3 size: 15 residues. DNA of the CDR3: TGTGCCAGCAGCGTGGGCCGGAGCTCCTACAATGAGCAGTTCTTC. Encoded protein: CASSVGRSSYNEQFF.

In its sample, this clonotype is medium-sized. The chain is built from TRBV19 and TRBJ1-2; TRBD1 might be the D (5 bases). The CDR3 spans 15 residues. From germline, CDR1 is LNHDA and CDR2 SQIVND (reference sequence). V lost 1 base to trimming and J lost 5 bases, with 14 bases between them. The CDR3 nucleotides are TGTGCCAGTAGTATAGGGGGCGCATTTCCATATGGCTACACCTTC. It encodes CASSIGGAFPYGYTF.

This clonotype rates as medium-sized. This may be a read error, as it is one base from a much larger clone. The chain links TRBV20-1 to TRBJ2-3; the D gene is possibly TRBD1 (5 bases). Germline assignment: CDR1 DFQATT and CDR2 SNEGSKA (reference sequence). CDR3 length equals 15 residues. V was trimmed by 1 base and J by 2 bases, leaving 13 bases between them. CDR3 residues: CSARVLAGITDTQYF. Here the CDR3 DNA reads TGCAGTGCTAGAGTTTTGGCAGGGATCACAGATACGCAGTATTTT.

This clonotype rates as large (0.1 to 1%). The rearrangement uses TRBV19 and TRBJ1-4; D might be TRBD1 (5 bases). Germline-derived CDR1 and CDR2 are LNHDA and SQIVND (reference sequence). The V gene lost 11 bases and the J gene lost 6 bases, with 13 bases spanning the gap. The CDR3 sequence is 12 residues long. The chain's CDR3 is CASRDGDEKLFF. CDR3 sequence (DNA): TGTGCCTCCCGGGACGGAGATGAAAAACTGTTTTTT.

This clonotype is termed large. The gene calls are TRBV7-9 and TRBJ2-1; TRBD2 might be the D (7 bases). The CDR3 has 16 amino acids. V was cut by 4 bases and J by 0 bases, with 13 bases left in between. Germline values: CDR1 SEHNR, CDR2 FQNEAQ (reference sequence). CDR3 loop: CASSSTGGRSYNEQFF. The CDR3 coding sequence is TGTGCCAGCAGCTCTACCGGGGGGCGCTCCTACAATGAGCAGTTCTTC.

Relative to its sample, this clonotype is medium-sized. V and J are TRBV29-1 and TRBJ2-3; 8 bases fit TRBD1. The V segment lost 7 bases and the J segment 3 bases; nucleotides outside the gene matches: 6. The CDR3 is made up of 13 amino acids. CDR1 SQVTM and CDR2 ANQGSEA come from the germline V gene. The CDR3 reads CSASGTGTDTQYF. The CDR3 nucleotides read TGCAGCGCCTCCGGGACAGGAACAGATACGCAGTATTTT.

Within the sample, this clonotype is medium-sized. The rearrangement uses TRBV19 and TRBJ1-1; possibly TRBD1 for D (6 bases). CDR1 and CDR2 (germline): LNHDA, SQIVND (reference sequence). The V end was cut by 3 bases, the J end by 6 bases, with 11 bases between. CDR3 length: 13 residues. CDR3 region: CASSIWGQPEAFF. The CDR3 nucleotides are TGTGCCAGTAGTATTTGGGGACAACCTGAAGCTTTCTTT.